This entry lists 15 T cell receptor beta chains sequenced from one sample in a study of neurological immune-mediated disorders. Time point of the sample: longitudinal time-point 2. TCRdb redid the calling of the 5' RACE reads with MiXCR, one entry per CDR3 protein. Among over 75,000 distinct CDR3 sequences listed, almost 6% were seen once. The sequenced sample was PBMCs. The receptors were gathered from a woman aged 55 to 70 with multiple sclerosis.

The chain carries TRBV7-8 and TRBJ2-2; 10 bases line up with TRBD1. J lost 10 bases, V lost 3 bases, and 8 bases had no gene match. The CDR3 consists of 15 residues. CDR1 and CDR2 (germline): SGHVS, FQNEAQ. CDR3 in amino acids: CASSFQGQGKEELFF. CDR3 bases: TGTGCCAGCAGCTTCCAGGGACAGGGGAAGGAGGAGCTGTTTTTT.

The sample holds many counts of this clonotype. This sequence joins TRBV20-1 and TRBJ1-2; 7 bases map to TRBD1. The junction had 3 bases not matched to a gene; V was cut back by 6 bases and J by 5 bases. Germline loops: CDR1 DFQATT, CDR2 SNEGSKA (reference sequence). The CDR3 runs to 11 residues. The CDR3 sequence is CSAPGGYGYTF. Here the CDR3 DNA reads TGCAGTGCGCCAGGGGGGTATGGCTACACCTTC.

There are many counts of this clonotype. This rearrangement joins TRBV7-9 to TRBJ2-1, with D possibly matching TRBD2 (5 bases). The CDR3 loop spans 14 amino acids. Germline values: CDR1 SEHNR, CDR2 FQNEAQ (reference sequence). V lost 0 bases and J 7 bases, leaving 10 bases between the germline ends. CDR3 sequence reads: CASSLASSLNEQFF. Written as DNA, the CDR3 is TGTGCCAGCAGCTTAGCGTCTAGCCTGAATGAGCAGTTCTTC. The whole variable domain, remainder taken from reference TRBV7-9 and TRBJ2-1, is DTGVSQNPRHKITKRGQNVTFRCDPISEHNRLYWYRQTLGQGPEFLTYFQNEAQLEKSRLLSDRFSAERPKGSFSTLEIQRTEQGDSAMYLCASSLASSLNEQFFGPGTRLTVL.

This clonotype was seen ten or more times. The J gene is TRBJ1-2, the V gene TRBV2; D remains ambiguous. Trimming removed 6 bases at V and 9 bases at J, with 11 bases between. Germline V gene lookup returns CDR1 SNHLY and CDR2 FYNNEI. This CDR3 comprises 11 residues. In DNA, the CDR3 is TGTGCCAGCAGAGAGAGAGATAGCTACACCTTC. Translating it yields CASRERDSYTF.

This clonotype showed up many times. The CDR3: CASSLGGPGATDTQYF. The CDR3 bases are TGTGCCAGCAGCTTAGGAGGGCCGGGGGCAACAGATACGCAGTATTTT. The J gene is TRBJ2-3, the V gene TRBV7-9; D tentatively reads TRBD1 or TRBD2 (6 bases each). This CDR3 region has 16 residues. CDR1 and CDR2 from the germline V gene are SEHNR and FQNEAQ (reference sequence). Trimming pared 1 base from V and 3 bases from J, leaving 14 bases between.

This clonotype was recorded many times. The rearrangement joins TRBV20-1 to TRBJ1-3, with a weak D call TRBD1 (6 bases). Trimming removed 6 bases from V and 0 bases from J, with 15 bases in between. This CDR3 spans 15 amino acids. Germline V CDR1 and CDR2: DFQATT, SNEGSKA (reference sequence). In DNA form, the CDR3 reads TGCAGTGCCGCTACTGAGGGGGGCTCTGGAAACACCATATATTTT. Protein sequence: CSAATEGGSGNTIYF.

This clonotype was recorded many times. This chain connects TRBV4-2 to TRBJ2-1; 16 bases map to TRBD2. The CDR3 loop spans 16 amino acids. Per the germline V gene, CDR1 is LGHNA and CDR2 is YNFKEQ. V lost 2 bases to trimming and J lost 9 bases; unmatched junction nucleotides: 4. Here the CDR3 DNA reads TGTGCCAGCAGCCAATCGGGGACTAGCGGGGGGGCTGAGCAGTTCTTC. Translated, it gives CASSQSGTSGGAEQFF.

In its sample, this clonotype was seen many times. The CDR3 spells CASSWDRAEAFF. The CDR3 region has the DNA TGCGCCAGCAGCTGGGACAGGGCCGAAGCTTTCTTT. The rearrangement uses TRBV5-1 and TRBJ1-1; 9 bases line up with TRBD1. Germline V gene data show CDR1 as SGHRS and CDR2 as YFSETQ. V gave up 3 bases and J gave up 8 bases; unmatched junction bases: 2. This CDR3 is 12 amino acids long. The whole variable domain, filled in from reference TRBV5-1 and TRBJ1-1, reads KAGVTQTPRYLIKTRGQQVTLSCSPISGHRSVSWYQQTPGQGLQFLFEYFSETQRNKGNFPGRFSGRQFSNSRSEMNVSTLELGDSALYLCASSWDRAEAFFGQGTRLTVV.

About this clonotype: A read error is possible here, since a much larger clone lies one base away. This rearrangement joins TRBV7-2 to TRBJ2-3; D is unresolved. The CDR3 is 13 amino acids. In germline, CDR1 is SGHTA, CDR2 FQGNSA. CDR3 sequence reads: CASILNEADTQYF. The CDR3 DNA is TGTGCCAGCATCTTAAATGAGGCAGATACGCAGTATTTT.

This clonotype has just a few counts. Here the CDR3 reads CASCTGGPNTGELFF. In DNA, the CDR3 is TGTGCCAGCTGCACGGGGGGCCCGAACACCGGGGAGCTGTTTTTT. The chain has TRBV18 and TRBJ2-2; D might be TRBD2 (7 bases). In germline, CDR1 is KGHSH, CDR2 LQKENI. CDR3 length equals 15 residues. V gave up 7 bases and J gave up 0 bases, with 12 bases separating them.

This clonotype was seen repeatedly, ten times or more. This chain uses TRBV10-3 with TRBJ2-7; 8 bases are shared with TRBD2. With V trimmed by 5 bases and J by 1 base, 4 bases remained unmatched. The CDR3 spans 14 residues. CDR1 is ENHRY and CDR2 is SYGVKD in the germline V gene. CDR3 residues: CAISSERGSYEQYF. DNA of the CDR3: TGTGCCATCAGTTCCGAGCGGGGGTCCTACGAGCAGTACTTC.

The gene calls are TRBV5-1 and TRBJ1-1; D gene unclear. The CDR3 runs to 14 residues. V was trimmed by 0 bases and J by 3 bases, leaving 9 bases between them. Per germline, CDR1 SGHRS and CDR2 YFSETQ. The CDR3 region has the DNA TGCGCCAGCAGCTTGGGGGCGCAGGACACTGAAGCTTTCTTT. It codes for CASSLGAQDTEAFF.

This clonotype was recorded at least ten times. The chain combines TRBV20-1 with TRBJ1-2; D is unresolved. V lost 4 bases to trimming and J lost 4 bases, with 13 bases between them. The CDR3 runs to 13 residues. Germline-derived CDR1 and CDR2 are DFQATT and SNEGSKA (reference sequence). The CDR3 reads CSATFTEGYGYTF. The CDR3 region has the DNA TGCAGTGCTACCTTTACAGAGGGCTATGGCTACACCTTC.

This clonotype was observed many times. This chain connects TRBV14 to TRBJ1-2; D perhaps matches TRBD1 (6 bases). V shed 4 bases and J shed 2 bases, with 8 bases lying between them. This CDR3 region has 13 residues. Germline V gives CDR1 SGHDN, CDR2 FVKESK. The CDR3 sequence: CASSPGTNYGYTF. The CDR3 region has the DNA TGTGCCAGCAGCCCAGGGACAAACTATGGCTACACCTTC. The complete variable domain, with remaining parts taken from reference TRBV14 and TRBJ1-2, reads EAGVTQFPSHSVIEKGQTVTLRCDPISGHDNLYWYRRVMGKEIKFLLHFVKESKQDESGMPNNRFLAERTGGTYSTLKVQPAELEDSGVYFCASSPGTNYGYTFGSGTRLTVV.

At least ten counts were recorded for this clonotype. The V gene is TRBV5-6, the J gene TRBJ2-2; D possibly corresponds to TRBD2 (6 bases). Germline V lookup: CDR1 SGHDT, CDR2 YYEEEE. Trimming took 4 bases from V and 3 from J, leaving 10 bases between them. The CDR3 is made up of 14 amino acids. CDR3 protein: CASSGGADTGELFF. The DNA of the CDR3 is TGTGCCAGCAGCGGCGGGGCGGACACCGGGGAGCTGTTTTTT.